This T cell receptor (beta chain) originates from a study of T cell responses to AZD1222 COVID-19 vaccine. V lost 6 bases and J lost 4, with 12 bases in between. The CDR3 contains 13 residues. CDR1 is MNHEY and CDR2 is SVGEGT in the germline V gene. Notes on the study in general: None of the repertoires were sampled until the peak T cell response had passed. Regions left unmutated in variants are reportedly the target of nearly half of spike-specific TCRs. Donor demographics were predominantly white British with a female majority; clonal diversity may be underestimated.

Measured with immunoSEQ multiplex PCR; TCRdb has only the in-frame clones, and not every one. The table includes about 120,000 clones, around 89% detected once. In regard to this clone: Its antigen is undetermined.

This chain uses TRBV6-2 or TRBV6-3 with TRBJ1-1; the D gene is possibly TRBD1 (6 bases). Sequenced here: peripheral blood, sampled 28 days after the second AZD1222 dose. This sequence was found in an adult who received the AZD1222 COVID-19 vaccine. The CDR3 DNA follows: TGTGCCAGCAGCATACAGGGACGCACTGAAGCTTTCTTT. This codes for CASSIQGRTEAFF.